Detailed here is one T cell receptor (beta chain). What it recognizes is unknown. Some clones are missing from TCRdb's copy, which holds only in-frame ones; the method was immunoSEQ multiplex PCR. The data hold about 100,000 clones, with more than 95% observed a single time. This sample was included in a study of OX40 agonist ivuxolimab in advanced cancers. Overall study context: Melanoma, hepatocellular carcinoma, head and neck or renal cell cancer occurred in dose-escalation patients.

Trimming took 0 bases from V and 4 from J, leaving 7 bases between them. In germline, CDR1 is MNHEY, CDR2 SMNVEV (reference sequence). The CDR3 sequence is 13 residues long. Study findings and constraints: Compared with CD4+, CD8+ T cells on average had more expanded clones. Also showing low normalized T-cell clonal expansion were some of the nonresponders.

The source is an adult with an advanced solid tumor such as melanoma, head and neck, liver or kidney cancer. The specimen comprised CD4+ or CD8+ T cells sorted from blood, sampled in a trial of the OX40 agonist ivuxolimab. The chain has TRBV27 and TRBJ2-7; D not certain. In DNA form, the CDR3 reads TGTGCCAGCAGTTTATCGAAACAGTACGAGCAGTACTTC. Translating it yields CASSLSKQYEQYF.